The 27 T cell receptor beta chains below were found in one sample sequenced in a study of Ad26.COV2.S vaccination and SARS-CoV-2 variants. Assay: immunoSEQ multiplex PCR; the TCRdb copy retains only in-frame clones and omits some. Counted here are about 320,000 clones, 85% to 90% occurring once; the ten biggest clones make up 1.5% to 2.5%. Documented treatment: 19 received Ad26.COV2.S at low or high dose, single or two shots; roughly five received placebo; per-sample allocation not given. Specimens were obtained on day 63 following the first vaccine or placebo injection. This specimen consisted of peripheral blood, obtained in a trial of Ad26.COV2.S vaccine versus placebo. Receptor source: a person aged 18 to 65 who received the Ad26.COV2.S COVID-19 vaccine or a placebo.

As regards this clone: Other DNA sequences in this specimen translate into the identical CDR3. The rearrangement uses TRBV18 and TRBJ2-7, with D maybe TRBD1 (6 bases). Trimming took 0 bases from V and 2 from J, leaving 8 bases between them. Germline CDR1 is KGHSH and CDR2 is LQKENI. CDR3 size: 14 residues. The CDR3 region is CASSPPTGTYEQYF. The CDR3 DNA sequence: TGTGCCAGCTCACCACCTACAGGGACCTACGAGCAGTACTTC.

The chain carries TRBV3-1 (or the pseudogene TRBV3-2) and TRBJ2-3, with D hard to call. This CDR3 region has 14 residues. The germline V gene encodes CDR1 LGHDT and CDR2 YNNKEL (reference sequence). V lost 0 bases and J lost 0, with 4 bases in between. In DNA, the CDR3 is TGTGCCAGCAGCCAAGATGACAGCACAGATACGCAGTATTTT. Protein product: CASSQDDSTDTQYF.

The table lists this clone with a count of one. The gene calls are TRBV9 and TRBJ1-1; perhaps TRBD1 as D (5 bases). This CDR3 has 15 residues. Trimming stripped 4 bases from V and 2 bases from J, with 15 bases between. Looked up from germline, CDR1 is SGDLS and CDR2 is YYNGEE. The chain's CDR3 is CASSPRQGPNTEAFF. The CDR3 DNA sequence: TGTGCCAGCAGCCCTCGTCAGGGCCCAAACACTGAAGCTTTCTTT.

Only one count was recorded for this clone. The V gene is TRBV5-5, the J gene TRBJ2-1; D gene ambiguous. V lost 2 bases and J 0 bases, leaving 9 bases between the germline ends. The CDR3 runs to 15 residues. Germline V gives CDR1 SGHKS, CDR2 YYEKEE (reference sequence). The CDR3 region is CASSLGSGSYNEQFF. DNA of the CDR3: TGTGCCAGCAGCTTAGGTAGTGGCTCCTACAATGAGCAGTTCTTC.

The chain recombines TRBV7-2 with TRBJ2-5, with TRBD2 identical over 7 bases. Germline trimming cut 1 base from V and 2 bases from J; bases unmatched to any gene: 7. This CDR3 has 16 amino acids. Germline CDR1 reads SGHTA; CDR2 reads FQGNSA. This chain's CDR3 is CASSLDYGGGQETQYF. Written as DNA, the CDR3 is TGTGCCAGCAGCTTAGACTACGGGGGAGGGCAAGAGACCCAGTACTTC.

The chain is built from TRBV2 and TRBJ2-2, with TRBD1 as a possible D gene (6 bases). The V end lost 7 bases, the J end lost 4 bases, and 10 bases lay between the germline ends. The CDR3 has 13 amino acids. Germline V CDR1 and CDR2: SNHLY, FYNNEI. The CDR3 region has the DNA TGTGCCAGCAAAACGGACAGCACCGGGGAGCTGTTTTTT. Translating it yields CASKTDSTGELFF.

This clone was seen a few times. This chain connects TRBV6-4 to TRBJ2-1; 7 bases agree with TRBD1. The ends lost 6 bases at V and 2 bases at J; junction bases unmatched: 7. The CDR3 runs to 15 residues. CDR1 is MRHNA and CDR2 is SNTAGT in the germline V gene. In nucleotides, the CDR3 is TGTGCCAGCAGACCTAGACAGGGTGCCTACAATGAGCAGTTCTTC. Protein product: CASRPRQGAYNEQFF.

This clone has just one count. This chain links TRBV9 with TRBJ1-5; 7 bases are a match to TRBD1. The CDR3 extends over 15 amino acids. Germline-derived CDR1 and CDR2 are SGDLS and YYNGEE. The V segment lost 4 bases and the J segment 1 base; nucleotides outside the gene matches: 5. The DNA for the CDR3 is TGTGCCAGCAGCCTCGGGACAGCGAGCAATCAGCCCCAGCATTTT. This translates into CASSLGTASNQPQHF. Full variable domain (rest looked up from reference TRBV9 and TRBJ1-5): DSGVTQTPKHLITATGQRVTLRCSPRSGDLSVYWYQQSLDQGLQFLIQYYNGEERAKGNILERFSAQQFPDLHSELNLSSLELGDSALYFCASSLGTASNQPQHFGDGTRLSIL.

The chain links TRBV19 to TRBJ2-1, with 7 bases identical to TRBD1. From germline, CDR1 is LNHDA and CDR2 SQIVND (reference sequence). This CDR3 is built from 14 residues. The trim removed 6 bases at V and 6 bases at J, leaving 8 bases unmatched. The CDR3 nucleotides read TGTGCCAGTAGAACAGACAGGGCGCGCAATGAGCAGTTCTTC. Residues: CASRTDRARNEQFF.

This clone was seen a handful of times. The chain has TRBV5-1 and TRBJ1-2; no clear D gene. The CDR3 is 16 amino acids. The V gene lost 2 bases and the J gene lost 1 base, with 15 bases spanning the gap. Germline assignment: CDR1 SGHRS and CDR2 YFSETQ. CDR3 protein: CASSFQEFNYNYGYTF. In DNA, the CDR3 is TGCGCCAGCAGCTTTCAGGAGTTCAATTATAACTATGGCTACACCTTC.

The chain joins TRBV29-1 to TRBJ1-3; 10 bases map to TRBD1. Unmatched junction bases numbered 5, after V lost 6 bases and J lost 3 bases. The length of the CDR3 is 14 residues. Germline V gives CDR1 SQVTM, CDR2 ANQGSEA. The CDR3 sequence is CSVRDRGGGNTIYF. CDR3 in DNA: TGCAGCGTAAGGGACAGGGGAGGTGGAAACACCATATATTTT.

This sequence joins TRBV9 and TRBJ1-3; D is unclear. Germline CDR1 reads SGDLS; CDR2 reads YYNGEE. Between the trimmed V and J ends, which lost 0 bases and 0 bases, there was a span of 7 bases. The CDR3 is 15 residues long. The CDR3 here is CASSVGLLSGNTIYF. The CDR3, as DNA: TGTGCCAGCAGCGTAGGCCTCCTCTCTGGAAACACCATATATTTT.

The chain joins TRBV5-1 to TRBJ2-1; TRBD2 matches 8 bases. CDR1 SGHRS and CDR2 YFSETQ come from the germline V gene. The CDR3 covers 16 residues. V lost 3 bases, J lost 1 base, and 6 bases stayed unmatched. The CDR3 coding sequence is TGCGCCAGCAGCTCAACCGGGACTAGTTCCTACAATGAGCAGTTCTTC. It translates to CASSSTGTSSYNEQFF.

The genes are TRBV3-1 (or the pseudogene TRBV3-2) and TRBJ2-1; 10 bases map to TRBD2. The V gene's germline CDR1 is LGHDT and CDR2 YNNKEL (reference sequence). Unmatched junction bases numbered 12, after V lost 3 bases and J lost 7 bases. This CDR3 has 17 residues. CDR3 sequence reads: CASSQIAGGPLGNEQFF. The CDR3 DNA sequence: TGTGCCAGCAGCCAGATAGCGGGGGGCCCATTGGGGAATGAGCAGTTCTTC.

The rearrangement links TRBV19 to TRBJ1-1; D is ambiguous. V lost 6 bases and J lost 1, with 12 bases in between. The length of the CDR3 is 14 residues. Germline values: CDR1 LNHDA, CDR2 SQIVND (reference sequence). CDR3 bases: TGTGCCAGTAGGCGAGAGTTCGGGAACACTGAAGCTTTCTTT. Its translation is CASRREFGNTEAFF.

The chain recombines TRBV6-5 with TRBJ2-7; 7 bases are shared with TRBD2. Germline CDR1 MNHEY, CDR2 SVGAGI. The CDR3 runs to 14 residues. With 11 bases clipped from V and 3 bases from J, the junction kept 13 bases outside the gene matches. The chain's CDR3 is CAGGVGGGNYEQYF. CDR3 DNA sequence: TGTGCCGGTGGGGTTGGCGGGGGTAACTACGAGCAGTACTTC.

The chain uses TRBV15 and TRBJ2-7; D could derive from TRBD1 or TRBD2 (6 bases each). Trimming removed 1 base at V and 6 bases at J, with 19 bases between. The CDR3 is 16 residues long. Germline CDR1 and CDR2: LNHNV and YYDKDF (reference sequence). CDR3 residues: CATSRAGPSGGGEQYF. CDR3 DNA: TGTGCCACCAGCAGAGCCGGACCTTCCGGAGGGGGCGAGCAGTACTTC. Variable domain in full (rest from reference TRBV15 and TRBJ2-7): DAMVIQNPRYQVTQFGKPVTLSCSQTLNHNVMYWYQQKSSQAPKLLFHYYDKDFNNEADTPDNFQSRRPNTSFCFLDIRSPGLGDTAMYLCATSRAGPSGGGEQYFGPGTRLTVT.

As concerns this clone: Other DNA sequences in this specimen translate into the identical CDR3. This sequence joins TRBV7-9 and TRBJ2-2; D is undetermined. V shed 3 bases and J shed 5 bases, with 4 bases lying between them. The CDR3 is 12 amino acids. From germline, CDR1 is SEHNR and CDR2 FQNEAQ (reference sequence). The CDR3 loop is CASSFRTGELFF. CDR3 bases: TGTGCCAGCAGCTTCAGGACCGGGGAGCTGTTTTTT. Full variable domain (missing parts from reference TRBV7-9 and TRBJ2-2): DTGVSQNPRHKITKRGQNVTFRCDPISEHNRLYWYRQTLGQGPEFLTYFQNEAQLEKSRLLSDRFSAERPKGSFSTLEIQRTEQGDSAMYLCASSFRTGELFFGEGSRLTVL.

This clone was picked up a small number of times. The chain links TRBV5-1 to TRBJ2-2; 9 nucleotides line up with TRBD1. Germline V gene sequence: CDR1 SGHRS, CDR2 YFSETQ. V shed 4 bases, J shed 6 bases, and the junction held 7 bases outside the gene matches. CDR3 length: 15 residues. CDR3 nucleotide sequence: TGCGCCAGCAGCCCGGACAGGGGTTGGGCCGGGGAGCTGTTTTTT. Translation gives CASSPDRGWAGELFF.

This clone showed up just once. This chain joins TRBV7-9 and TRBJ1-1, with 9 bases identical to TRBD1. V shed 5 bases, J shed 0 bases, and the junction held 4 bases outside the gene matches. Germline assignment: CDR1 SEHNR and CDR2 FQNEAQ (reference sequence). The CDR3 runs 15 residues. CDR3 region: CASSPTGGLNTEAFF. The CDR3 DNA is TGTGCCAGCAGCCCCACAGGGGGCTTGAACACTGAAGCTTTCTTT.

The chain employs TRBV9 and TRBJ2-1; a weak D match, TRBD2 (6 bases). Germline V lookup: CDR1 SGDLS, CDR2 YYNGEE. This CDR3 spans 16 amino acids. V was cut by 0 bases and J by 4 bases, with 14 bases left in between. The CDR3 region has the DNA TGTGCCAGCAGCGTAGGTTTGACTAGAGATTACAATGAGCAGTTCTTC. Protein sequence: CASSVGLTRDYNEQFF.

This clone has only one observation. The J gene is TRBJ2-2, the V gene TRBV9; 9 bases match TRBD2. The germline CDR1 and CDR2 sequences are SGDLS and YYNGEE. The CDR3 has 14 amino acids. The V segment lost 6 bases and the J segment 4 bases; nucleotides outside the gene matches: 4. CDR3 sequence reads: CASNSGGLTGELFF. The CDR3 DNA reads TGTGCCAGCAATAGCGGGGGACTCACCGGGGAGCTGTTTTTT. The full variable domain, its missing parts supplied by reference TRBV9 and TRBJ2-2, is DSGVTQTPKHLITATGQRVTLRCSPRSGDLSVYWYQQSLDQGLQFLIQYYNGEERAKGNILERFSAQQFPDLHSELNLSSLELGDSALYFCASNSGGLTGELFFGEGSRLTVL.

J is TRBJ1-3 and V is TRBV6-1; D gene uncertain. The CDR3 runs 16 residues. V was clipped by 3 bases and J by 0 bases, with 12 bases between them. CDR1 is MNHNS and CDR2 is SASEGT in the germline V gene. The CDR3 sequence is CASSESQQLSGNTIYF. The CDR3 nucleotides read TGTGCCAGCAGTGAGAGCCAGCAACTCTCTGGAAACACCATATATTTT.

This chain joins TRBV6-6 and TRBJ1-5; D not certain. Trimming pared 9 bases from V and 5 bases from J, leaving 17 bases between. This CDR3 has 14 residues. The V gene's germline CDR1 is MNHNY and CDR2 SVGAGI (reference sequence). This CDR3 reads CARPDVGLDQPQHF. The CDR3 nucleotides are TGTGCCAGACCCGACGTCGGACTCGATCAGCCCCAGCATTTT.

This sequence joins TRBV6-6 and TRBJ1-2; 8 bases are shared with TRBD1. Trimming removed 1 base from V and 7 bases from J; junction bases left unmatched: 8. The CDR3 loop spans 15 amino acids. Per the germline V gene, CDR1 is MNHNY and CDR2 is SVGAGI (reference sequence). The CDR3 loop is CASSYYPGQDGGYTF. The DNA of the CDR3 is TGTGCCAGCAGTTACTATCCGGGACAGGATGGTGGCTACACCTTC.

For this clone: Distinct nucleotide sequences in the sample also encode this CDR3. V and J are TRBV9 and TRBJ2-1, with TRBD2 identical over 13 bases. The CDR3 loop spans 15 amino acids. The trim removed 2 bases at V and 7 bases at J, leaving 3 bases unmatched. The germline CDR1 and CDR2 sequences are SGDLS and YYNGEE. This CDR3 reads CASSVGTSGVNEQFF. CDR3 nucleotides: TGTGCCAGCAGCGTCGGGACTAGCGGGGTTAATGAGCAGTTCTTC.

CDR3 protein: CASSLGYEDNQPQHF. The CDR3 nucleotides are TGTGCCAGCAGCTTAGGATATGAGGACAATCAGCCCCAGCATTTT. V and J are TRBV11-2 and TRBJ1-5; no clear D gene. Trimming shortened V by 1 base and J by 3 bases, and 10 bases separated the two germline ends. This CDR3 has 15 amino acids. Germline V lookup: CDR1 SGHAT, CDR2 FQNNGV.